In its sample, the clone carrying this T cell receptor beta chain was seen a few times. Its specificity is not known. The data are from a study of T cell repertoires in cytomegalovirus infection. V was trimmed by 3 bases and J by 5 bases, leaving 17 bases between them. This CDR3 is 16 amino acids long. Germline values: CDR1 SGHKS, CDR2 YYEKEE (reference sequence). Overall study findings and caveats: Using cumulative public TCR beta family frequency, the authors identified those who carried CMV together with the relevant HLA.

TCRdb itself ran the reads through MiXCR, one entry per CDR3 protein. The sample carries roughly 180,000 distinct CDR3 sequences, approximately 21% recorded once. This chain joins TRBV5-5 and TRBJ1-4; weak D call: TRBD1 (6 bases). This TCR came from a human donor in good health (CMV status not recorded). Some clones in this sample may be carry-over from other donors' samples. The specimen was CD8+ T cells from cultured PBMCs, collected from culture after CMV antigen stimulation. The CDR3 sequence is CASSSTTQGWNEKLFF. For the CDR3, the DNA is TGTGCCAGCAGCTCGACCACACAGGGATGGAATGAAAAACTGTTTTTT.